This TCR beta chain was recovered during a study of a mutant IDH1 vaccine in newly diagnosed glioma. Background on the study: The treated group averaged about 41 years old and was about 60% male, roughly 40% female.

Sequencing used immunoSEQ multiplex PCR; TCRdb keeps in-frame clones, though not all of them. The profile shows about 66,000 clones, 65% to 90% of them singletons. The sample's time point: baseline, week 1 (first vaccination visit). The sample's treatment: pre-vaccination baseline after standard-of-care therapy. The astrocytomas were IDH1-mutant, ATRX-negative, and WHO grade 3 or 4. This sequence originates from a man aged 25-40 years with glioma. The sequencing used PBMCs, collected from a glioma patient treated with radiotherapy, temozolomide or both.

The CDR3 loop is CASSQDLFGTDPTFYEQYF. The CDR3 region has the DNA TGCGCCAGCAGCCAAGATTTGTTCGGGACCGACCCTACCTTCTACGAGCAGTACTTC. This chain connects TRBV4-1 to TRBJ2-7; the D call may be TRBD1 or TRBD2 (5 bases each). There are 19 residues in the CDR3. V was cut by 0 bases and J by 3 bases, with 24 bases left in between. Germline CDR1 reads MGHRA; CDR2 reads YSYEKL.